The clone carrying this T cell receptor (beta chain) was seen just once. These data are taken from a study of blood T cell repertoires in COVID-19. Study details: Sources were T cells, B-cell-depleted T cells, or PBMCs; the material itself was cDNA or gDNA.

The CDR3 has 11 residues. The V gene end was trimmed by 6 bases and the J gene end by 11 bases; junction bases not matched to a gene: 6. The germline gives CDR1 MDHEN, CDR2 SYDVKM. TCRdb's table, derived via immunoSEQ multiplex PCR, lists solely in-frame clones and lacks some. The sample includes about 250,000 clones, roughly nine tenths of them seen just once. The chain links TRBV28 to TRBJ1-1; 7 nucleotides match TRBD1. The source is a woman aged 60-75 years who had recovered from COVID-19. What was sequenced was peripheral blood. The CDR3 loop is CASRGVRGAFF. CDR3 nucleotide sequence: TGTGCCAGCAGAGGGGTCAGGGGGGCTTTCTTT.